This TCR beta chain comes out of a study of lymphopenia after photon versus proton radiotherapy (dated by TCRdb to the late 2010s). Concerning the study at large: The immunological effects of photon versus proton radiation therapy were compared in patients with gastrointestinal tumors who developed high-grade lymphopenia. The study was designed to characterize how the impact on the immune system differs between the two radiation modalities. A cohort of about 20 patients with gastrointestinal tumors who received either photon or proton therapy and subsequently developed lymphopenia was included.

Library method: the immunoSEQ multiplex PCR assay. T cell repertoires were profiled with deep sequencing of rearranged TCR beta loci together with multiparametric flow cytometry. TCRdb took this table from immuneACCESS and kept in-frame rearrangements with V and J called. Such tables lack part of the clones; where checked against another copy, unresolved V genes explain under half of the gap, and the rest is unexplained. The sample profile shows 40,000 to 45,000 clones; approximately 86% of them were found once. The top ten clonotypes cover around 10% of the sample. V and J are truncated by 2 bases and 5 bases respectively, leaving an intervening sequence of 10 bases. The cysteine opens and the phenylalanine closes a CDR3 of 14 amino acids. The DNA shown is the 42-base CDR3, in frame from base 1. CDR1 MNHNY and CDR2 SVGAGI were looked up in the germline V gene (reference sequence). About this clone itself: No cognate antigen has been identified for it. Base qualities are missing; no much larger clone stands one base away.

General conclusions and limits of the study: Across the cohort, an inverse correlation was found between a larger post-nadir drop in TCR diversity and overall survival time among patients who died. After the lymphocyte count nadir, repertoires from photon-treated patients showed oligoclonal expansion, particularly of CD8+ Temra cells, and this expansion drove the decline in diversity. The authors looked at the survival association only in patients who died, and they framed better survival with proton therapy as a possibility rather than a demonstrated result. Relative stability during treatment was observed in proton-treated patients, whereas loss of naive T cells and TCR diversity and gain of effector/memory populations were observed in photon-treated patients.

The sample consisted of peripheral blood, taken from a patient treated with proton-based radiotherapy. The V gene is TRBV6-6 and the J gene is TRBJ1-5, with TRBD1 as a weak D call on 6 bases. The receptor comes from a woman in her 70s with pancreatic cancer. Some clones in this sample may be carry-over from other donors' samples. The DNA sequence reads TGTGCCAGCAGTTACGGGGCAGGGGATCAGCCCCAGCATTTT. It codes for CASSYGAGDQPQHF.